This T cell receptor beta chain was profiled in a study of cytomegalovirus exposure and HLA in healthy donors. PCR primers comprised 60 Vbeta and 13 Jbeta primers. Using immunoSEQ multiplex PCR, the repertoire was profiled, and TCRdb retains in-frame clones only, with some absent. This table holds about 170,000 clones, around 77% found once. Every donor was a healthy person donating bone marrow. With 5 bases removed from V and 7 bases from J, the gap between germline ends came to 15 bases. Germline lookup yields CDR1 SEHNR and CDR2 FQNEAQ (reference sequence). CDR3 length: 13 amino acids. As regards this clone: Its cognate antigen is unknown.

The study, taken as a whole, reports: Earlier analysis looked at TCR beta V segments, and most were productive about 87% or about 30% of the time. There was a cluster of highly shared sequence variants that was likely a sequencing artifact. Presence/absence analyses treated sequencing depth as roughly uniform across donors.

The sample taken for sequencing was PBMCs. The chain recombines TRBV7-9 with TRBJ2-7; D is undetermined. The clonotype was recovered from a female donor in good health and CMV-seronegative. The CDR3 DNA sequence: TGTGCCAGCAGCCACGGTCCTATGTTAGAGCAGTACTTC. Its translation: CASSHGPMLEQYF.